This T cell receptor (beta chain) was sequenced for a study of OX40 agonist ivuxolimab in advanced cancers. For the study at large: Antecedent anti-PD-1, anti-PD-L1 or anti-CTLA-4 therapy was permissible, with roughly 40% having received some. Partial responses occurred in Three dose-escalation patients, one with hepatocellular carcinoma and two with cutaneous melanoma. General observations from the study: Low normalized T-cell clonal expansion was additionally recorded for some nonresponders. Clonal expansion among partial responders at 0.1-3.0 mg/kg ranked near the lowest.

Profiling relied on immunoSEQ multiplex PCR, and the TCRdb table lists in-frame clones only, not all of them. This table has approximately 80,000 clones, approximately 94% appearing once. The CDR3 covers 11 residues. Per germline, CDR1 GTSNPN and CDR2 SVGIG (reference sequence). The sample holds a few counts of this clone. Its antigen is as yet unknown. This sample comprised CD4+ or CD8+ T cells sorted from blood, obtained in a trial of the OX40 agonist ivuxolimab. This TCR was sampled from an adult with an advanced solid tumor such as melanoma, head and neck, liver or kidney cancer. The chain links TRBV30 to TRBJ1-5; D might be TRBD1 (6 bases). CDR3 DNA sequence: TGTCTAACCAGGGGTTGTCAGCCCCAGCATTTT. This codes for CLTRGCQPQHF.